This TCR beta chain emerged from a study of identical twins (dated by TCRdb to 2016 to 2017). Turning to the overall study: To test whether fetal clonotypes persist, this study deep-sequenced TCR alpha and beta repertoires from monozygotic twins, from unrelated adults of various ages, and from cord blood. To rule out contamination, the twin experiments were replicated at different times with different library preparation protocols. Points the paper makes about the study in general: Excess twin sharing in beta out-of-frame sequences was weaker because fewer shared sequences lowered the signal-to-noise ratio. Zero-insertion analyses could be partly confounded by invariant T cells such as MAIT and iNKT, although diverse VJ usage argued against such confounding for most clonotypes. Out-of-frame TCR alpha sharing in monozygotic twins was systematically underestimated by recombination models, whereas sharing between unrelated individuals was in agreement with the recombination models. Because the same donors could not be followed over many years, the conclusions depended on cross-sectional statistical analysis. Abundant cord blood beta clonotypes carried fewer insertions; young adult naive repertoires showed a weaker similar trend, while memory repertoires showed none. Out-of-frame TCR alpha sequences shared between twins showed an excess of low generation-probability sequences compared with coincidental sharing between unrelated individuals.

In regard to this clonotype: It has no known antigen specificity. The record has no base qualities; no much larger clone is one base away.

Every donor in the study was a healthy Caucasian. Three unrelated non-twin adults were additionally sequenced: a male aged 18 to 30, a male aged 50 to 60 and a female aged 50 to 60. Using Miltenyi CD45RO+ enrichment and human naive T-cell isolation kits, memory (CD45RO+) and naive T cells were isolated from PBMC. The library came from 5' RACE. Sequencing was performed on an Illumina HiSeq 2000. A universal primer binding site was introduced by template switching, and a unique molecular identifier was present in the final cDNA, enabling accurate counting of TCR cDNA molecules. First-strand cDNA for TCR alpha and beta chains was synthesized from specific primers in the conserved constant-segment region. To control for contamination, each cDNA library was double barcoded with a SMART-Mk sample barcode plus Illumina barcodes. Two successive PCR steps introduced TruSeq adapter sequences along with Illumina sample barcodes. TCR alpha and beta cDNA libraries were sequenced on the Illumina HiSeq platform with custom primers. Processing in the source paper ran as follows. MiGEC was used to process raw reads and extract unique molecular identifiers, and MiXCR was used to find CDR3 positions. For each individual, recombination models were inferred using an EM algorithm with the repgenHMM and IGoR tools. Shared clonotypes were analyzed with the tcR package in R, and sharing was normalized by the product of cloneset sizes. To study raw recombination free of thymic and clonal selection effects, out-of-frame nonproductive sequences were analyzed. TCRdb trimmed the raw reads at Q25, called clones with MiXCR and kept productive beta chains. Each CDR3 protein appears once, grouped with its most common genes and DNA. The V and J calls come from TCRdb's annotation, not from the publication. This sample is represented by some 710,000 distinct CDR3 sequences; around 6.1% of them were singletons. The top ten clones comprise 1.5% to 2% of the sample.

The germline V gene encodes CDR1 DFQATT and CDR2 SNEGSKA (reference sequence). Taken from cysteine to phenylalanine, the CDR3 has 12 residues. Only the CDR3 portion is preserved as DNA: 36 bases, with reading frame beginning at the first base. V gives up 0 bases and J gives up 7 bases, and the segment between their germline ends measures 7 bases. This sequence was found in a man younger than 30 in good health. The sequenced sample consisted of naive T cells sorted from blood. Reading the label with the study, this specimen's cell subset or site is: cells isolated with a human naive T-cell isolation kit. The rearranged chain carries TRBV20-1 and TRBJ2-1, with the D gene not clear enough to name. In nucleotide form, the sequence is TGCAGTGCTAGAGAAACTAAGAATGAGCAGTTCTTC. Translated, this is CSARETKNEQFF.